A selection of T cell receptor beta chains follows, all from one sample in a study of response to subunit inactivated influenza vaccine. TCRdb redid the calling of the RT-PCR reads with MiXCR, one entry per CDR3 protein. The profile shows hundreds of thousands of distinct CDR3 sequences, less than 20% of them singletons. The sequencing used PBMCs from blood, collected 11 to 12 days after vaccination. The receptors shown here come from a man aged 45 to 65 who received an inactivated influenza vaccine. Each CDR3 is given with its conserved first and last residue. A D gene is named only where the DNA matches it firmly. Not every row has a clone size; where given, it reads once, few, many or a size class.

.,TRBV5-1,.,TRBJ2-1,CASSLKTGRSYNEQFF,TGCGCCAGCAGCCTGAAGACTGGACGGTCCTACAATGAGCAGTTCTTC
TRBD2,TRBV20-1,few,TRBJ2-3,CSADKAGALDTQYF,TGCAGTGCTGATAAAGCGGGAGCCTTAGATACGCAGTATTTT
TRBD2,TRBV11-2,few,TRBJ2-1,CASRPLAGGSYNEQFF,TGTGCCAGCAGACCCCTAGCGGGAGGCTCCTACAATGAGCAGTTCTTC
TRBD2,TRBV4-1,.,TRBJ2-5,CASRASGDNGETQYF,TGCGCCAGCCGAGCGAGCGGGGATAACGGGGAGACCCAGTACTTC
.,TRBV29-1,few,TRBJ2-1,CSVDKGASSYNEQFF,TGCAGCGTTGATAAAGGGGCTAGCTCCTACAATGAGCAGTTCTTC
.,TRBV29-1,few,TRBJ2-7,CSVGRGPNEQYF,TGCAGCGTTGGTCGGGGCCCCAACGAGCAGTACTTC
TRBD2,TRBV29-1,.,TRBJ2-3,CSVEDRGGRLADTQYF,TGCAGCGTTGAAGATAGGGGAGGGAGGTTAGCAGATACGCAGTATTTT
.,TRBV12-3/TRBV12-4,few,TRBJ2-1,CASSHTPSSYNEQFF,TGTGCCAGCAGCCATACACCCTCCTCCTACAATGAGCAGTTCTTC
.,TRBV6-2/TRBV6-3,.,TRBJ1-5,CASSYAQGSNQPQHF,TGTGCCAGCAGTTACGCACAGGGAAGCAATCAGCCCCAGCATTTT
TRBD1,TRBV20-1,.,TRBJ1-6,CSANRQGINSPLHF,TGCAGTGCTAACCGACAGGGGATTAATTCACCCCTCCACTTT
TRBD1,TRBV7-9,.,TRBJ1-2,CASSLRGTDNYGYTF,TGTGCCAGCAGCTTACGGGGGACAGACAACTATGGCTACACCTTC
.,TRBV28,few,TRBJ2-3,CASTGGTDTQYF,TGTGCCAGCACCGGAGGCACAGATACGCAGTATTTT
TRBD1,TRBV7-2,few,TRBJ2-5,CASSLVTGPQETQYF,TGTGCCAGCAGCTTAGTGACAGGGCCCCAAGAGACCCAGTACTTC
TRBD1,TRBV29-1,many,TRBJ1-5,CSAGQGRGQPQHF,TGCAGCGCCGGACAGGGGAGGGGTCAGCCCCAGCATTTT
TRBD1,TRBV27,many,TRBJ2-7,CASSLTVEGAEQYF,TGTGCCAGCAGTTTAACCGTTGAGGGGGCCGAGCAGTACTTC
TRBD1,TRBV7-2,few,TRBJ2-3,CASSPRGRGSTDTQYF,TGTGCCAGCAGCCCCCGGGGCAGGGGGAGCACAGATACGCAGTATTTT
TRBD1,TRBV16,few,TRBJ2-7,CASSQIATGKYEQYF,TGTGCCAGCAGCCAAATTGCGACAGGGAAGTACGAGCAGTACTTC
TRBD1,TRBV5-1,.,TRBJ2-3,CASSTSGTGITDTQYF,TGCGCCAGCAGCACGTCCGGGACAGGGATTACAGATACGCAGTATTTT
.,TRBV7-9,many,TRBJ1-2,CASSLNYGYTF,TGTGCCAGCAGCTTAAACTATGGCTACACCTTC
.,TRBV7-2,few,TRBJ1-2,CASSSRTAPYAYTF,TGTGCCAGCAGCTCTAGGACAGCGCCGTACGCCTACACCTTC
.,TRBV2,.,TRBJ2-1,CASNRDQGGNEQFF,TGTGCCAGCAATCGGGACCAGGGGGGCAATGAGCAGTTCTTC
TRBD1,TRBV20-1,many,TRBJ2-7,CSARDSLAAYEQYF,TGCAGTGCTCGGGACAGTTTGGCAGCCTACGAGCAGTACTTC
TRBD1,TRBV9,few,TRBJ2-1,CASSGQPWDRGRNEQFF,TGTGCCAGCAGCGGACAACCGTGGGACAGGGGGCGAAATGAGCAGTTCTTC
TRBD2,TRBV3-1,.,TRBJ2-1,CASSRGTSGRQFF,TGTGCCAGCAGCCGTGGGACTAGCGGGAGGCAGTTCTTC
TRBD2,TRBV5-1,.,TRBJ2-1,CASSPGVVGLAGGLYNEQFF,TGCGCCAGCAGCCCGGGGGTGGTGGGCTTGGCGGGGGGCCTATACAATGAGCAGTTCTTC
TRBD2,TRBV29-1,many,TRBJ2-1,CSEASGRGYEQFF,TGCAGCGAGGCTAGCGGGAGGGGGTATGAGCAGTTCTTC
.,TRBV20-1,.,TRBJ2-1,CSARGGSGNYEQFF,TGCAGTGCTAGAGGAGGGTCGGGTAACTATGAGCAGTTCTTC
.,TRBV7-8,many,TRBJ2-7,CASSFTGPSYEQYF,TGTGCCAGCAGCTTTACAGGGCCCAGCTACGAGCAGTACTTC
.,TRBV6-1,few,TRBJ1-5,CASRGTYSNQPQHF,TGTGCCAGCAGGGGGACGTATAGCAATCAGCCCCAGCATTTT
TRBD2,TRBV19,.,TRBJ2-1,CASSSSGTSGSSYNEQFF,TGTGCCAGTAGTTCATCCGGGACTAGCGGGAGTTCATACAATGAGCAGTTCTTC
TRBD2,TRBV5-1,many,TRBJ2-2,CASSPGGPTTGELFF,TGCGCCAGCAGCCCGGGGGGGCCTACAACCGGGGAGCTGTTTTTT
TRBD2,TRBV7-2,few,TRBJ2-7,CASSLTSGQTYEQYF,TGTGCCAGCAGCTTAACTAGCGGGCAAACCTACGAGCAGTACTTC
.,TRBV11-2,few,TRBJ2-5,CASSLGSQGGHETQYF,TGTGCCAGCAGCTTAGGATCGCAGGGGGGACACGAGACCCAGTACTTC
TRBD1,TRBV30,.,TRBJ2-7,CAWSGQGRLYEQYF,TGTGCCTGGAGTGGACAGGGTCGTCTCTACGAGCAGTACTTC
.,TRBV6-1,.,TRBJ2-6,CATTSPGSSGANVLTF,TGTGCCACTACGAGCCCGGGGTCCTCTGGGGCCAACGTCCTGACTTTC
.,TRBV6-5,.,TRBJ2-1,CASSYQLPEDEQFF,TGTGCCAGCAGTTACCAGCTACCCGAGGATGAGCAGTTCTTC
.,TRBV25-1,few,TRBJ1-1,CASRMGSRNTEAFF,TGTGCCAGCAGGATGGGGAGTAGGAACACTGAAGCTTTCTTT
TRBD1,TRBV12-3/TRBV12-4,few,TRBJ2-7,CASRTGTVSYEQYF,TGTGCCAGCAGGACCGGGACAGTCTCCTACGAGCAGTACTTC
.,TRBV7-2,.,TRBJ2-1,CASSLGRSFNEQFF,TGTGCCAGCAGCTTAGGAAGAAGCTTCAATGAGCAGTTCTTC
TRBD2,TRBV11-1,.,TRBJ2-2,CASSLILAGHTETGELFF,TGTGCCAGCAGCTTAATTTTAGCGGGACACACTGAGACCGGGGAGCTGTTTTTT
TRBD1,TRBV12-3/TRBV12-4,few,TRBJ2-5,CASSLGTGVETQYF,TGTGCCAGCAGTTTAGGGACAGGGGTAGAGACCCAGTACTTC
.,TRBV5-1,.,TRBJ2-2,CASSPNLGTTGAGELFF,TGCGCCAGCAGCCCGAATCTGGGAACGACCGGGGCCGGGGAGCTGTTTTTT
.,TRBV5-1,.,TRBJ2-3,CASSSAHTGPDTQYF,TGCGCCAGCAGCTCAGCCCATACAGGGCCAGATACGCAGTATTTT
.,TRBV7-9,many,TRBJ2-7,CASSLSHGEQYF,TGTGCCAGCAGCTTATCCCATGGCGAGCAGTACTTC
.,TRBV4-2,.,TRBJ2-1,CASSREGSAPSDNEQFF,TGTGCCAGCAGCCGAGAGGGAAGCGCCCCATCGGACAATGAGCAGTTCTTC
.,TRBV20-1,.,TRBJ1-2,CSASDRGTTNYGYTF,TGCAGTGCTAGCGATCGGGGGACCACTAACTATGGCTACACCTTC
TRBD1,TRBV20-1,few,TRBJ2-3,CSANGQGATDTQYF,TGCAGTGCCAACGGACAGGGGGCCACAGATACGCAGTATTTT
TRBD1,TRBV4-2,.,TRBJ2-7,CASSPDRGTYEQYF,TGTGCCAGCAGCCCCGACAGGGGGACCTACGAGCAGTACTTC
TRBD2,TRBV12-3/TRBV12-4,few,TRBJ2-4,CASGLLSGGKNIQYF,TGTGCCAGCGGGTTATTAAGCGGGGGCAAAAACATTCAGTACTTC
TRBD2,TRBV5-6,.,TRBJ2-3,CASSRGTSVGTDTQYF,TGTGCCAGCAGCAGAGGGACTAGCGTCGGCACAGATACGCAGTATTTT
.,TRBV5-4,.,TRBJ2-3,CASSFARVEDTQYF,TGTGCCAGCAGCTTCGCTAGGGTTGAAGATACGCAGTATTTT
TRBD2,TRBV27,few,TRBJ2-1,CASSAGTSGRSSYNEQFF,TGTGCCAGCAGCGCCGGGACTAGCGGGAGAAGTTCCTACAATGAGCAGTTCTTC
TRBD1,TRBV29-1,few,TRBJ1-2,CSVDGRGGDSYGYTF,TGCAGCGTTGATGGAAGAGGGGGCGACTCCTATGGCTACACCTTC
.,TRBV25-1,.,TRBJ2-2,CASQLGVAGTGELFF,TGTGCCAGCCAGCTCGGGGTCGCGGGCACCGGGGAGCTGTTTTTT